This T cell receptor (beta chain) is from a study of blood T cell repertoires in COVID-19. The wider study: From the United States, Italy and Spain came samples of acute and convalescent COVID-19. PBMCs, B-cell-depleted T cells, or T cells provided the cDNA or gDNA that made up the material.

Measured with immunoSEQ multiplex PCR; TCRdb has only the in-frame clones, and not every one. The table has around 150,000 clones, 87% seen once. Germline-derived CDR1 and CDR2 are ENHRY and SYGVKD. There are 16 residues in the CDR3. The trim removed 6 bases at V and 1 base at J, leaving 9 bases unmatched. The material sequenced was peripheral blood. The chain combines TRBV10-3 with TRBJ1-3; 7 bases align to TRBD1. This receptor was obtained from a human donor in a cohort sampled during active COVID-19. DNA for the CDR3: TGTGCCATCAGCGAAACTACGACAGGGTCTGGAAACACCATATATTTT. Its protein is CAISETTTGSGNTIYF.